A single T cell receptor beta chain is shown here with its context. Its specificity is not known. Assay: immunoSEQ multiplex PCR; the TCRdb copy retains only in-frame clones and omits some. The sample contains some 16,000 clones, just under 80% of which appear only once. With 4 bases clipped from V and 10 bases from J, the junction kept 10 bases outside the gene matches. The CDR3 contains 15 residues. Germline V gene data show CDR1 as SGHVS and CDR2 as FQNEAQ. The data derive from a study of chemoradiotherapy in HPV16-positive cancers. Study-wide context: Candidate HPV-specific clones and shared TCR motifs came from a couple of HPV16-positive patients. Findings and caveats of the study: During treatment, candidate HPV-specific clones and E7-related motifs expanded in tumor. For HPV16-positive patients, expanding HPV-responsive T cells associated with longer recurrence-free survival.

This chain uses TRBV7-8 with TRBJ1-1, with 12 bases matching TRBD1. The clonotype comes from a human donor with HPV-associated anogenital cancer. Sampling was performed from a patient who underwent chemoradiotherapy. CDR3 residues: CASSSVRDRGHVAFF. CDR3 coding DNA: TGTGCCAGCAGCTCTGTCCGGGACAGGGGGCACGTAGCTTTCTTT.